Included here is one T cell receptor (beta chain) sequence, with context. Its antigen is unknown. No clone much larger than this one lies a single base away; base qualities are absent. V is cut back by 0 bases and J by 5 bases, with 6 bases in the junction unmatched. The CDR3 contains 16 residues, cysteine and phenylalanine counted. Just the 48-base CDR3 DNA is kept, in frame starting at base 1. Taken from the germline V gene, the CDR1 and CDR2 loops are SGDLS and YYNGEE. This sample was included in a study of cytomegalovirus exposure and HLA in healthy donors (dated by TCRdb to about 2017). Some background on the complete study: According to a later analysis, the 110 or so validation repertoires were produced on the same platform as the approximately 690 repertoires of the first cohort. The study was designed to test whether signatures of past pathogen exposure could be identified by cataloging public T cell receptors. The study combined high-throughput TCR immunosequencing, statistical association of individual TCRs with disease status, and machine learning to predict cytomegalovirus infection status. In addition to the first cohort of 666 subjects, a separate validation cohort of over 90 different subjects was used. Results and caveats for the whole study, not just this receptor: In vitro tests confirmed that a few of the cytomegalovirus-associated TCR beta chains recognize cytomegalovirus antigens. A later analysis found that TCRs clustered in the first cohort also tended to co-occur in the roughly 120 validation repertoires, with 90% to 95% of cluster scores above 0. A later analysis lacked HLA typing for the validation cohort, so it scored co-occurrence in that cohort across all 110 or so repertoires. According to the authors, the approach could potentially be generalized to other disease states and immunological phenotypes. In the study, around 150 TCR beta chains were listed as associated with cytomegalovirus. While some public TCRs were present in many individuals, most TCR sequences turned up only very rarely across donors. The classifier was reported to diagnose cytomegalovirus status with high specificity and sensitivity in both the original cohort and the validation cohort.

The library was prepared using the immunoSEQ multiplex PCR assay. Concerning the study's data processing: A statistical classification framework was developed to diagnose cytomegalovirus status using the catalog of TCR beta chain sequences. TCRdb limited this immuneACCESS table to in-frame rearrangements with V and J called. A share of clones is missing; checked studies link under half to unresolved V genes, and the rest is unexplained. That table gives V, J and clone size, and the DNA gave D and trimming. Across this sample there are some 130,000 clones, with about 88% seen only once. The top ten clones comprise around 1.3% of the sample. Donors formed part of the validation cohort, which comprised 120 subjects and was distinct from the first cohort of some 700 subjects.

The sequencing input was PBMCs. Rearrangement joined TRBV9 to TRBJ2-2, with TRBD1 identical over 8 junction bases. The TCR originated in a woman under 30 in good health and CMV-seronegative. CDR3 reads: CASSVVRTGTTGELFF. The DNA sequence is as follows: TGTGCCAGCAGCGTAGTAAGGACAGGGACTACCGGGGAGCTGTTTTTT.